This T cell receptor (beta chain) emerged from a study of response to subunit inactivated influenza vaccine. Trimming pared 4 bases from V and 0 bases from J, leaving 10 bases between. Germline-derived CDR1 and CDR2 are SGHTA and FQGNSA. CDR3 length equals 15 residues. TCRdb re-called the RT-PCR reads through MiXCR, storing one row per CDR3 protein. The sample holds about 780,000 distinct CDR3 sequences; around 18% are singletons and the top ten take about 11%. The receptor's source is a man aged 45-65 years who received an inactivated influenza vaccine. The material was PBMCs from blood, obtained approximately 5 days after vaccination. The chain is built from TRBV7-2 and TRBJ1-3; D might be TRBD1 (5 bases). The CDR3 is CASSSRQYSGNTIYF. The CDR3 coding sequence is TGTGCCAGCAGCTCCCGACAGTACTCTGGAAACACCATATATTTT. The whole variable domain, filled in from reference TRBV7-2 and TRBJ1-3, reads GAGVSQSPSNKVTEKGKDVELRCDPISGHTALYWYRQSLGQGLEFLIYFQGNSAPDKSGLPSDRFSAERTGGSVSTLTIQRTQQEDSAVYLCASSSRQYSGNTIYFGEGSWLTVV.